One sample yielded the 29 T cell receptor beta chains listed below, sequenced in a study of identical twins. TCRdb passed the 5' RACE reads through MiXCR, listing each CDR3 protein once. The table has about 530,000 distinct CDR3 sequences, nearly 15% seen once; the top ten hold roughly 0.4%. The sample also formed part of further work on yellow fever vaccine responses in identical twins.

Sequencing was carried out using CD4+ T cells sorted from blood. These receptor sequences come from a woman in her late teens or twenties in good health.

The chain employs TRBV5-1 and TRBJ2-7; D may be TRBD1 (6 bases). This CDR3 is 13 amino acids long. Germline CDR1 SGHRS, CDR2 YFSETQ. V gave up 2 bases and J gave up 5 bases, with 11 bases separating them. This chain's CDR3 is CASSFTGIDEQYF. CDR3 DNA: TGCGCCAGCAGCTTTACAGGGATAGACGAGCAGTACTTC. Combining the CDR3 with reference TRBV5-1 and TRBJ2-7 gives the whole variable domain KAGVTQTPRYLIKTRGQQVTLSCSPISGHRSVSWYQQTPGQGLQFLFEYFSETQRNKGNFPGRFSGRQFSNSRSEMNVSTLELGDSALYLCASSFTGIDEQYFGPGTRLTVT.

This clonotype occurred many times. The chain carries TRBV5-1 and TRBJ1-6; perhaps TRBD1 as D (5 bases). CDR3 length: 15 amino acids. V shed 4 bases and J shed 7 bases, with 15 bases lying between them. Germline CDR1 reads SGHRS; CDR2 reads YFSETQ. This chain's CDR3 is CASSDTGTVNSPLHF. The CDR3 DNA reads TGCGCCAGCAGCGACACCGGGACGGTCAATTCACCCCTCCACTTT.

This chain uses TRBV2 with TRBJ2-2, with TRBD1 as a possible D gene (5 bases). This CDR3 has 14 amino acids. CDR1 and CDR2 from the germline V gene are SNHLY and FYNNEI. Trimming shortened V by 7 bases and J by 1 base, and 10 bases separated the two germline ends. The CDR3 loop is CASTGQGNTGELFF. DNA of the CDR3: TGTGCCAGCACTGGGCAGGGGAACACCGGGGAGCTGTTTTTT.

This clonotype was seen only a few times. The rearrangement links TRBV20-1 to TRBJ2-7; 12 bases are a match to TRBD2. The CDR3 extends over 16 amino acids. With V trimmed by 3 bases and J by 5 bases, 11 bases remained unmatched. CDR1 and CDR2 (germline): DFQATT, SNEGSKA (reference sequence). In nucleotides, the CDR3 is TGCAGTGCTAGTCTGGCTAGCGGGAGGGCCATCGACGAGCAGTACTTC. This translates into CSASLASGRAIDEQYF.

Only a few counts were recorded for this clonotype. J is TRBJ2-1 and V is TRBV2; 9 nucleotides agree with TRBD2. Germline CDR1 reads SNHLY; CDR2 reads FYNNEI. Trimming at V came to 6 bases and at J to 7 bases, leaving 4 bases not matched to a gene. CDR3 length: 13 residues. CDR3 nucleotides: TGTGCCAGCAGGCAGCGGGAGGTGAATGAGCAGTTCTTC. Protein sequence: CASRQREVNEQFF.

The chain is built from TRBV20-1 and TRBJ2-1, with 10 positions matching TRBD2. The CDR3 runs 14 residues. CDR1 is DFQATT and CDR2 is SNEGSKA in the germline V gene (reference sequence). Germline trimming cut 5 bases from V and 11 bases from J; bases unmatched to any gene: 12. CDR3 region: CSAPGTSETLKQFF. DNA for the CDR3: TGCAGTGCTCCCGGGACTAGCGAGACCCTTAAGCAGTTCTTC.

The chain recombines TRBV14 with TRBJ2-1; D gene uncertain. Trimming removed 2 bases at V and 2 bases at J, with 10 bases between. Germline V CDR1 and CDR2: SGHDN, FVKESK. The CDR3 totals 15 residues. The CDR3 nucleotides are TGTGCCAGCAGCCAATCCCCCGGACCCTACAATGAGCAGTTCTTC. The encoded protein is CASSQSPGPYNEQFF.

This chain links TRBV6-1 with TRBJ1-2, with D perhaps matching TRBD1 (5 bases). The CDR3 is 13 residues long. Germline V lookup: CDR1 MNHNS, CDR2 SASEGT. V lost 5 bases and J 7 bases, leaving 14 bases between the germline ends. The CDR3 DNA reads TGTGCCAGCAGTCCCGGGACCAAGGGTGGCTACACCTTC. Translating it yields CASSPGTKGGYTF.

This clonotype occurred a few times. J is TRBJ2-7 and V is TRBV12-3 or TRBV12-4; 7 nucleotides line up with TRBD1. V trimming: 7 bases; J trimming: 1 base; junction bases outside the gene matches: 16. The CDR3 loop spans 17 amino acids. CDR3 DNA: TGTGCCAGCACCAAAGGTCAGCCGGGACAGCTTTCCTACGAGCAGTACTTC. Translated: CASTKGQPGQLSYEQYF.

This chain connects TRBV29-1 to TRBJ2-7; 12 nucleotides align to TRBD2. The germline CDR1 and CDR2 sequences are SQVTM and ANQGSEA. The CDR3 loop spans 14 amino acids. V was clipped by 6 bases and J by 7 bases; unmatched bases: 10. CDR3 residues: CSVSRLAGAGEQYF. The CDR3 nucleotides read TGCAGCGTCTCCAGACTAGCGGGAGCTGGGGAGCAGTACTTC.

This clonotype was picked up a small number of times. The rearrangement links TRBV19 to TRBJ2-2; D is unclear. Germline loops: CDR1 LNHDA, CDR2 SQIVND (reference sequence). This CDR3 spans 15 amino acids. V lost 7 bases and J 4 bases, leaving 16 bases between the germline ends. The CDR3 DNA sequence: TGTGCCAGTACCTTCCTTTACGGCGGCACCGGGGAGCTGTTTTTT. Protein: CASTFLYGGTGELFF. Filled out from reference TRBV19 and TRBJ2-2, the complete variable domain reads DGGITQSPKYLFRKEGQNVTLSCEQNLNHDAMYWYRQDPGQGLRLIYYSQIVNDFQKGDIAEGYSVSREKKESFPLTVTSAQKNPTAFYLCASTFLYGGTGELFFGEGSRLTVL.

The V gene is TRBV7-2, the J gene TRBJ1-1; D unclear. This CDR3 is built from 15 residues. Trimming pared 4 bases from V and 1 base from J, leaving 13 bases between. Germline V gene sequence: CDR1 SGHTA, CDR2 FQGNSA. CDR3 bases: TGTGCCAGCAGCTACGGACGCCAAGCGAACACTGAAGCTTTCTTT. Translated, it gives CASSYGRQANTEAFF.

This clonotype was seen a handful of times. The CDR3 coding sequence is TGCAGTGCTAGCGGGGGGACTAGCGGGGAACAAGAGACCCAGTACTTC. The encoded protein is CSASGGTSGEQETQYF. This chain connects TRBV20-1 to TRBJ2-5, with 13 bases matching TRBD2. The CDR3 spans 16 residues. Unmatched junction bases numbered 6, after V lost 3 bases and J lost 2 bases. Per the germline V gene, CDR1 is DFQATT and CDR2 is SNEGSKA (reference sequence).

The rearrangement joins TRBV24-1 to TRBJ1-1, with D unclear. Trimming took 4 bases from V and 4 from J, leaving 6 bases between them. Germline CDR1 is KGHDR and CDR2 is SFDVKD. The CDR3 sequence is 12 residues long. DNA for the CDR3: TGTGCCACCAGTGACGGCCTCACTGAAGCTTTCTTT. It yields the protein CATSDGLTEAFF.

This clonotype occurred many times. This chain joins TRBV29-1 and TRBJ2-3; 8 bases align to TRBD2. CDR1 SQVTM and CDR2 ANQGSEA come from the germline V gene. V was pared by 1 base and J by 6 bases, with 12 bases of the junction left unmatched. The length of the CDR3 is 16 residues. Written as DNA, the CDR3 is TGCAGCGTTGAAGGGGAGCGGGGGCTCTCCGGGGATACGCAGTATTTT. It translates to CSVEGERGLSGDTQYF.

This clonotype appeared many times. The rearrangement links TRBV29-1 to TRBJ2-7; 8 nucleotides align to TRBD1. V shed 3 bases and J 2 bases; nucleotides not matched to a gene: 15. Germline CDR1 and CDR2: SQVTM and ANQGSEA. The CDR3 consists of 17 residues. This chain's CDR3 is CSVEDRVRPRVTYEQYV. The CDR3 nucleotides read TGCAGCGTTGAGGACAGGGTTAGGCCGCGTGTAACCTACGAGCAGTACGTC.

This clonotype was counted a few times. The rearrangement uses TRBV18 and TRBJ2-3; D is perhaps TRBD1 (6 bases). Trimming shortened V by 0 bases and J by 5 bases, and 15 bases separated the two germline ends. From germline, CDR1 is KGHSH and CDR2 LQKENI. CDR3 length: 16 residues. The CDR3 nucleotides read TGTGCCAGCTCACCACCCCTATCGACAGGAAAAGATACGCAGTATTTT. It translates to CASSPPLSTGKDTQYF.

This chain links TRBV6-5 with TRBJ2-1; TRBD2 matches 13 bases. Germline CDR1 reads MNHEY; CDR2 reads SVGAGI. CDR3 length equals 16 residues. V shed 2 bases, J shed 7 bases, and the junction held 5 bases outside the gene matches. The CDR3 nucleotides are TGTGCCAGCAGTTACACCGGACTAGCGGGAGTGAATGAGCAGTTCTTC. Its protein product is CASSYTGLAGVNEQFF.

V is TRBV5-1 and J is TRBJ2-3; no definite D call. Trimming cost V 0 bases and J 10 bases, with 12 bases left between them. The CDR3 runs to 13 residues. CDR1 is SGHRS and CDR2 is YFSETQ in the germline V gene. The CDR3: CASSLAPERAQYF. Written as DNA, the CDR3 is TGCGCCAGCAGCTTGGCCCCGGAGCGCGCGCAGTATTTT.

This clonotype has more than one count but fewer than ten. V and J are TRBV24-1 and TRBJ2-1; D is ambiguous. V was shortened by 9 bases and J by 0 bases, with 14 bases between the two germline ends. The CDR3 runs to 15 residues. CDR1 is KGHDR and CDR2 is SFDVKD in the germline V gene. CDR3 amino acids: CATAPGGSSYNEQFF. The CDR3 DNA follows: TGTGCCACCGCCCCCGGCGGCAGCTCCTACAATGAGCAGTTCTTC.

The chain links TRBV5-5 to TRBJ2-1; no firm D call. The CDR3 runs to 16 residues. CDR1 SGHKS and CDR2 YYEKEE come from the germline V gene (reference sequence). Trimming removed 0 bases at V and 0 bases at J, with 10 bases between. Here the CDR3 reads CASSLAEVLSYNEQFF. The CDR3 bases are TGTGCCAGCAGCTTGGCCGAGGTGCTCTCCTACAATGAGCAGTTCTTC. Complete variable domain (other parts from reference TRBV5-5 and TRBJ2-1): DAGVTQSPTHLIKTRGQQVTLRCSPISGHKSVSWYQQVLGQGPQFIFQYYEKEERGRGNFPDRFSARQFPNYSSELNVNALLLGDSALYLCASSLAEVLSYNEQFFGPGTRLTVL.

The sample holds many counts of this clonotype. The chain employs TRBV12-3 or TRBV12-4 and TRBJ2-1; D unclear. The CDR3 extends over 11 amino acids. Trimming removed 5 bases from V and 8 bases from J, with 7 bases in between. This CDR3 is CASSQLDEQFF. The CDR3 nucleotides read TGTGCCAGCAGTCAGTTGGATGAGCAGTTCTTC.

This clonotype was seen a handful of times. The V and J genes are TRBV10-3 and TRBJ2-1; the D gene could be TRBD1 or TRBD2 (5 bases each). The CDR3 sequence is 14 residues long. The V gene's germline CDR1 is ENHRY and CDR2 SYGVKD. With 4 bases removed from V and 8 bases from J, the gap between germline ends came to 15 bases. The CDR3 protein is CAISGRDPEDEQFF. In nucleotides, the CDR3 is TGTGCCATCAGTGGCCGGGACCCCGAGGATGAGCAGTTCTTC.

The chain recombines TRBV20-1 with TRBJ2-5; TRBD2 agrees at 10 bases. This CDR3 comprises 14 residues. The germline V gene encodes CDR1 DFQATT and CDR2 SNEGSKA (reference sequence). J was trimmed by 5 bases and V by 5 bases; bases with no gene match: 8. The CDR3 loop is CSAPLAGVVETQYF. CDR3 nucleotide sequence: TGCAGTGCTCCTCTAGCGGGAGTAGTGGAGACCCAGTACTTC.

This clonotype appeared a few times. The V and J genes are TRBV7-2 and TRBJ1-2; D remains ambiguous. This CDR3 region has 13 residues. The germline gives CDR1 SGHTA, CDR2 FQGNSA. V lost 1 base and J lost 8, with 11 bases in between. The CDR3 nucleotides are TGTGCCAGCAGCTTAGTCAGGATTCTAGGCTACACCTTC. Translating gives CASSLVRILGYTF.

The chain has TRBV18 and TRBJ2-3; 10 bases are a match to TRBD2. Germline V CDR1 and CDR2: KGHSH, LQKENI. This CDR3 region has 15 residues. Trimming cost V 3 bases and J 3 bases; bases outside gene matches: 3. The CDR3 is CASSPIAGGTDTQYF. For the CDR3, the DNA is TGTGCCAGCTCACCGATAGCGGGGGGAACAGATACGCAGTATTTT.

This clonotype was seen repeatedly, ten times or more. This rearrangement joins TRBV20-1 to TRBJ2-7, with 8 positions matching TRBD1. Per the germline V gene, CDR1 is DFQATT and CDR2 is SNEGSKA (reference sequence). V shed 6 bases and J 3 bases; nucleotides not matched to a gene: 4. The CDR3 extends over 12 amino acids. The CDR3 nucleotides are TGCAGTGCCGGACAGGGTTACTACGAGCAGTACTTC. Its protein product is CSAGQGYYEQYF.

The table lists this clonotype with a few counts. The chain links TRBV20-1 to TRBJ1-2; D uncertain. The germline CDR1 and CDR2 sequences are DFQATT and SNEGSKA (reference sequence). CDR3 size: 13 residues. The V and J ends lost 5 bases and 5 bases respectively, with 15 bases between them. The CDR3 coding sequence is TGCAGTGCTCCCCCTCCCGGCCTGTATGGCTACACCTTC. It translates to CSAPPPGLYGYTF.

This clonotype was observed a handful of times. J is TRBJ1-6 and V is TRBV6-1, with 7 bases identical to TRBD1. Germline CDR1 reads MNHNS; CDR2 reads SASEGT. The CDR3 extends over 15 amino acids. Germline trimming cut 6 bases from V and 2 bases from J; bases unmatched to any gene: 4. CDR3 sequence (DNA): TGTGCCAGCAGAACACAGGGGCCCTATAATTCACCCCTCCACTTT. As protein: CASRTQGPYNSPLHF.